This TCR beta chain was recorded in a study of monozygotic twins with cystic fibrosis. Study observations and caveats: Monozygotic CF twins shared more identical nucleotide clonotypes than unrelated patients. Co-twins had the most similar V usage for 13 of 16 pairs, J for 8.

The germline CDR1 and CDR2 sequences are MNHEY and SMNVEV (reference sequence). The CDR3 is 20 amino acids. V dropped 3 bases and J dropped 2 bases, with 26 bases sitting between them. In regard to this clone: Its matching antigen is unknown.

TCRdb's copy holds only in-frame clones and misses some; the assay was immunoSEQ multiplex PCR. The data contain around 30,000 clones, roughly nine tenths of them singletons. This TCR was recovered from a girl aged 2-10 years with cystic fibrosis. The rearrangement uses TRBV27 and TRBJ1-5, with D tentatively TRBD1 (6 bases). Sequenced material: blood. For the CDR3, the DNA is TGTGCCAGCAGTTTCCGGGTCGCCAGGGGCTTGGGTTGGGGCAATCAGCCCCAGCATTTT. The encoded protein is CASSFRVARGLGWGNQPQHF.